The source of this T cell receptor beta chain is a study of long-term antiretroviral therapy in people with HIV. The CDR3 has 11 residues. Sequencing relied on immunoSEQ assay v3.0, run at survey level. Clones were read by immunoSEQ multiplex PCR, and TCRdb kept only the in-frame ones, dropping some. The data contain roughly 9,800 clones, roughly 77% of them singletons. On this clone itself: The junction shows a germline mismatch at one end, possibly a read error.

This sequence joins TRBV23-1 and TRBJ2-7; D ambiguous. TRBV23-1 counts as an open reading frame of uncertain function. This receptor was obtained from a man between 40 and 49 years old with HIV. The source material was unsorted PBMCs, sampled 0.7 years after starting antiretroviral therapy. CDR3 sequence (DNA): TGCGCCATCTTCCCACGTCCAAGTCTAGACTTC. Protein: CAIFPRPSLDF.